The 20 T cell receptor beta chains in this list originate from one sample, sequenced in a study of cytomegalovirus exposure and HLA in healthy donors. The PCR had 60 Vbeta and 13 Jbeta primers. Libraries were prepared by immunoSEQ multiplex PCR; TCRdb keeps only in-frame clonotypes and omits some of them. This sample has 150,000 to 200,000 clones, with around 80% found just once. What was sequenced was PBMCs. These receptor sequences come from a woman in her 40s in good health and CMV-seronegative.

This chain connects TRBV5-1 to TRBJ2-5, with D tentatively TRBD2 (6 bases). Germline CDR1 and CDR2: SGHRS and YFSETQ. The CDR3 spans 16 residues. V was pared by 5 bases and J by 1 base, with 18 bases between. The CDR3 spells CASRLPGEGLQETQYF. CDR3 in DNA: TGCGCCAGCAGATTACCGGGCGAGGGACTCCAAGAGACCCAGTACTTC.

The chain combines TRBV2 with TRBJ2-1; TRBD1 aligns across 9 bases. This CDR3 is built from 13 residues. Germline trimming cut 7 bases from V and 4 bases from J; bases unmatched to any gene: 2. Germline V lookup: CDR1 SNHLY, CDR2 FYNNEI. The CDR3 coding sequence is TGTGCCAGCATGGACAGGGGATACAATGAGCAGTTCTTC. The encoded protein is CASMDRGYNEQFF.

The CDR3, as DNA: TGTGCCAGCAGCCGGCGGGACGGTGGCGAGCAGTACTTC. Protein: CASSRRDGGEQYF. The V gene is TRBV11-2, the J gene TRBJ2-7, with D perhaps TRBD2 (6 bases). Germline CDR1 reads SGHAT; CDR2 reads FQNNGV. V was clipped by 5 bases and J by 6 bases, with 14 bases between them. This CDR3 is 13 amino acids long.

The CDR3 region has the DNA TGTGCCAGTACCCCGGCGGGGAAGACTAATGAAAAACTGTTTTTT. It translates to CASTPAGKTNEKLFF. The chain links TRBV19 to TRBJ1-4; D ambiguous. This CDR3 region has 15 residues. The germline gives CDR1 LNHDA, CDR2 SQIVND (reference sequence). The ends were cut back, 7 bases at V and 2 bases at J, with 14 bases in the middle.

The chain combines TRBV6-5 with TRBJ2-2; D is perhaps TRBD2 (5 bases). This CDR3 has 15 residues. V gave up 2 bases and J gave up 1 base, with 8 bases separating them. Germline V gene data show CDR1 as MNHEY and CDR2 as SVGAGI. The CDR3 DNA is TGTGCCAGCAGTTACGGAGGACGGAACACCGGGGAGCTGTTTTTT. This translates into CASSYGGRNTGELFF.

The chain has TRBV19 and TRBJ1-2, with TRBD1 matching over 10 bases. Germline V lookup: CDR1 LNHDA, CDR2 SQIVND (reference sequence). The CDR3 loop spans 15 amino acids. V lost 7 bases, J lost 3 bases, and 8 bases stayed unmatched. The CDR3 bases are TGTGCCAGTAACCCAGACAGGGGGCGAGACTATGGCTACACCTTC. This translates into CASNPDRGRDYGYTF.

The rearrangement joins TRBV5-1 to TRBJ2-1, with 7 bases that match TRBD2. Germline CDR1 and CDR2: SGHRS and YFSETQ. The CDR3 is 16 amino acids. V gave up 3 bases and J gave up 5 bases; unmatched junction bases: 11. CDR3 sequence: CASSSMGGKGDNEQFF. Here the CDR3 DNA reads TGCGCCAGCAGCTCTATGGGAGGGAAAGGAGACAATGAGCAGTTCTTC.

This sequence joins TRBV6-6 and TRBJ2-3, with 14 bases identical to TRBD2. Germline-derived CDR1 and CDR2 are MNHNY and SVGAGI (reference sequence). This CDR3 comprises 16 residues. V dropped 5 bases and J dropped 3; count of bases not matched to a gene: 4. This CDR3 is CASSPGTSGSTDTQYF. The CDR3 coding sequence is TGTGCCAGCAGTCCCGGGACTAGCGGGAGTACAGATACGCAGTATTTT.

The chain employs TRBV6-5 and TRBJ1-6, with D maybe TRBD1 (6 bases). V shed 8 bases and J shed 7 bases, with 12 bases lying between them. CDR3 length equals 13 residues. From germline, CDR1 is MNHEY and CDR2 SVGAGI. The CDR3 loop is CASRDNKNSPLHF. The CDR3 DNA sequence: TGTGCCAGCCGGGACAACAAAAATTCACCCCTCCACTTT.

This clone was observed a single time. The rearrangement links TRBV6-6 to TRBJ1-2, with a weak D call TRBD1 (6 bases). V was cut by 6 bases and J by 4 bases, with 12 bases left in between. Germline V gene lookup returns CDR1 MNHNY and CDR2 SVGAGI (reference sequence). The CDR3 is 13 residues long. DNA for the CDR3: TGTGCCAGCAGCCAGGGGTTCAGCTATGGCTACACCTTC. It codes for CASSQGFSYGYTF.

The rearrangement joins TRBV19 to TRBJ2-1; 12 bases map to TRBD2. Germline V gene sequence: CDR1 LNHDA, CDR2 SQIVND (reference sequence). After removal of 7 bases from V and 6 bases from J, the junction contained 16 bases not matched to a gene. The length of the CDR3 is 18 residues. The DNA for the CDR3 is TGTGCCAGTACCCCACAGAGGGTCCGGACTAGCGGGACCAATGAGCAGTTCTTC. Translated, it gives CASTPQRVRTSGTNEQFF.

V and J are TRBV30 and TRBJ2-1; TRBD1 agrees at 9 bases. Germline trimming cut 4 bases from V and 6 bases from J; bases unmatched to any gene: 4. Germline CDR1 is GTSNPN and CDR2 is SVGIG (reference sequence). This CDR3 region has 13 residues. The CDR3 sequence is CAWTHRGRNEQFF. In nucleotides, the CDR3 is TGTGCCTGGACTCACAGGGGGCGCAATGAGCAGTTCTTC.

The chain joins TRBV6-5 to TRBJ2-2; D is perhaps TRBD2 (6 bases). Germline-derived CDR1 and CDR2 are MNHEY and SVGAGI. Trimming removed 4 bases at V and 6 bases at J, with 18 bases between. The CDR3 length is 16 residues. The CDR3 DNA follows: TGTGCCAGCAGTTTCCCCCATGGGGGGAATCCCGGGGAGCTGTTTTTT. This sequence encodes CASSFPHGGNPGELFF.

This chain connects TRBV7-8 to TRBJ2-7; unclear D gene. This CDR3 has 11 amino acids. Trimming removed 5 bases at V and 6 bases at J, with 8 bases between. CDR1 and CDR2 (germline): SGHVS, FQNEAQ. Written as DNA, the CDR3 is TGTGCCAGCAGCCAAAAACTCGAGCAGTACTTC. It is translated as CASSQKLEQYF.

The chain combines TRBV28 with TRBJ2-3, with D possibly matching TRBD1 (5 bases). The V gene's germline CDR1 is MDHEN and CDR2 SYDVKM. This CDR3 spans 14 amino acids. V was pared by 2 bases and J by 6 bases, with 12 bases between. Here the CDR3 DNA reads TGTGCCAGCAGTTTAGCAGGGAAGAAGGATACGCAGTATTTT. Protein: CASSLAGKKDTQYF.

V usage is TRBV7-3 and J usage is TRBJ1-1; TRBD1 aligns across 9 bases. This CDR3 contains 15 residues. CDR1 SGHTA and CDR2 FQGTGA come from the germline V gene. The V gene end was trimmed by 0 bases and the J gene end by 6 bases; junction bases not matched to a gene: 5. The CDR3 DNA is TGTGCCAGCAGCTTAACCGGGACAGGGACCCCTGAAGCTTTCTTT. It yields the protein CASSLTGTGTPEAFF.

The rearrangement joins TRBV14 to TRBJ1-4; D remains ambiguous. This CDR3 is 13 amino acids long. V was shortened by 1 base and J by 8 bases, with 8 bases between the two germline ends. Germline V gene sequence: CDR1 SGHDN, CDR2 FVKESK. CDR3 region: CASSQGYSEKLFF. The CDR3 region has the DNA TGTGCCAGCAGCCAAGGATACAGCGAAAAACTGTTTTTT.

The CDR3 loop is CASSLTSGREETQYF. The CDR3 DNA reads as TGCGCCAGCAGCTTGACTAGCGGGAGAGAAGAGACCCAGTACTTC. The V and J genes are TRBV5-1 and TRBJ2-5; 11 nucleotides align to TRBD2. CDR3 length: 15 amino acids. Losses at the gene ends were 1 base for V and 3 bases for J; bases not matched to a gene: 2. Germline V gene sequence: CDR1 SGHRS, CDR2 YFSETQ.

The chain recombines TRBV11-3 with TRBJ2-7, with TRBD1 identical over 9 bases. V gave up 8 bases and J gave up 0 bases; unmatched junction bases: 5. Germline-derived CDR1 and CDR2 are SGHNT and YENEEA. The CDR3 covers 14 residues. In DNA form, the CDR3 reads TGTGCCAGCGGGGGGGGACAGGGCTCCTACGAGCAGTACTTC. This translates into CASGGGQGSYEQYF.

This clone came up once. This chain uses TRBV7-3 with TRBJ2-7; D might be TRBD1 (6 bases). CDR1 SGHTA and CDR2 FQGTGA come from the germline V gene. V dropped 0 bases and J dropped 2 bases, with 8 bases sitting between them. This CDR3 has 14 amino acids. In nucleotides, the CDR3 is TGTGCCAGCAGCTTAACTCCAGGGGCCTACGAGCAGTACTTC. This codes for CASSLTPGAYEQYF. The full variable domain, with the rest looked up from reference TRBV7-3 and TRBJ2-7, is GAGVSQTPSNKVTEKGKYVELRCDPISGHTALYWYRQSLGQGPEFLIYFQGTGAADDSGLPNDRFFAVRPEGSVSTLKIQRTERGDSAVYLCASSLTPGAYEQYFGPGTRLTVT.